This T cell receptor beta chain was identified during a study of blood T cell repertoires in COVID-19 (dated by TCRdb to between 2020 and 2021). General notes on the study: Collaborator samples came from the United States, Italy and Spain and covered acute and convalescent phases of COVID-19. The material from the prospective study consisted of cDNA or gDNA derived from T cells, B-cell-depleted T cells, or PBMCs. Deeply sampled blood TCRbeta repertoires from subjects exposed to, actively infected with, or recovered from COVID-19 were included in the dataset. The repertoires were released in a freely available public database intended as a resource for research on the immune response to SARS-CoV-2. Samples were obtained from the ongoing ImmuneRACE study (first 160 participants) and from about 1,300 subjects provided by 6 global collaborators. Nearly every sample came with metadata listing a de-identified subject ID, COVID-19 status, age in years and sex. HLA class I and class II types, where available, came from metadata supplied by the sample provider rather than from assay-based typing.

About this clone itself: Its binding antigen is unknown. The sample holds no much larger clone one base away, and base qualities are not on file.

General conclusions and limits of the study: The quantity of clinical and demographic metadata differed by source and by participant and was supplied without curation.

TCRbeta CDR3 regions were amplified from genomic DNA by means of the immunoSEQ Assay, a bias-controlled multiplex PCR. Under the source paper's analysis protocol: Within the assay, amplification of reference gene primers was used to estimate how many nucleated cells each sample contained. To quantify the absolute abundance of each unique TCRbeta CDR3 rearrangement, sequence reads were collapsed and filtered. For each sample, productive Simpson clonality was calculated as the square root of Simpson's diversity index over productive rearrangements. Here the immuneACCESS table is served through TCRdb, limited to in-frame sequences with V and J called. Missing clones are a known gap in these copies; in checked studies unresolved V genes cover under half, and the rest lacks a known reason. That table supplies the V and J calls and clone size; D and trimming were determined from the DNA. The sample profile shows 55,000 to 60,000 clones; about 81% of them were found once. Roughly 18% of the sample comes from the top ten.

Collaborating institutions collected whole blood in K2EDTA tubes following their own protocols. For TCRbeta analysis, collaborators shipped samples in one of three forms: frozen whole blood, isolated PBMCs, or DNA extracted from either of those sample types. V drops 4 bases and J drops 6 bases, leaving 10 bases in between. CDR1 and CDR2 (SQVTM, ANQGSEA) derive from the germline V gene. Its CDR3 holds 11 amino acids, cysteine through phenylalanine. Of all the DNA, just the CDR3 is kept, 33 bases in frame from base 1. Sequencing was done on a sample of peripheral blood. The V gene is TRBV29-1 and the J gene is TRBJ2-7, and TRBD1 may be the D gene, going by 7 matching bases. This clonotype originated in a man in his sixties or seventies with active COVID-19. The CDR3 here reads CSVGRDSEQYF. The base sequence is TGCAGCGTTGGGCGGGACAGCGAGCAGTACTTC.